This T cell receptor (beta chain) originates from a study of cytomegalovirus exposure and HLA in healthy donors. In the study overall: The same platform as the approximately 670 first-cohort repertoires was used for the 95 to 150 validation repertoires, a later analysis reported.

Data came from immunoSEQ multiplex PCR; TCRdb stores just in-frame clones and leaves some out. The table includes more than 110,000 clones, 94% detected once. About this clone itself: Its target is not known.

Broader study findings: As confirmed in vitro, three CMV-associated chains were specific for CMV antigens. Reports credit the classifier with highly specific, highly sensitive diagnosis of cytomegalovirus status. The authors listed roughly 150 TCR beta chains as cytomegalovirus-associated.

This sequence originates from a man younger than 35 in good health and CMV-seropositive. What was sequenced was PBMCs.

This chain's CDR3 is CASSSTYEQYF. CDR3 coding DNA: TGTGCCAGCAGTTCAACCTACGAGCAGTACTTC. The rearrangement links TRBV6-6 to TRBJ2-7; D unresolved. Germline CDR1 reads MNHNY; CDR2 reads SVGAGI (reference sequence). V lost 4 bases to trimming and J lost 2 bases, with 3 bases between them. This CDR3 is built from 11 residues.